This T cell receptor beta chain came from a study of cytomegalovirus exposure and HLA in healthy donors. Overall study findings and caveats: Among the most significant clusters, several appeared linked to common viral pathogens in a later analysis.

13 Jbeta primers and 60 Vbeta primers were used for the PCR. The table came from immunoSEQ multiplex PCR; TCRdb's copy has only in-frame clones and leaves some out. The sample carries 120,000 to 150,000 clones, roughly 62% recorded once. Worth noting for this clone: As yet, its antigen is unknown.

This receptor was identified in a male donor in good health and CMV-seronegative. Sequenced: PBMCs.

The CDR3 DNA is TGTGCCAGCAGTTTGTGGACTGGGGGAGGTGACGAGCAGTACTTC. Protein sequence: CASSLWTGGGDEQYF. This sequence joins TRBV27 and TRBJ2-7; D is perhaps TRBD2 (6 bases). This CDR3 is built from 15 residues. The V gene lost 3 bases and the J gene lost 5 bases, with 17 bases spanning the gap. Germline assignment: CDR1 MNHEY and CDR2 SMNVEV (reference sequence).